The rows below give T cell receptor beta chains drawn from one sample of a study of Ad26.COV2.S vaccination and SARS-CoV-2 variants. Clones were sequenced by immunoSEQ multiplex PCR, and TCRdb holds only the in-frame ones, with some missing. The sample lists roughly 460,000 clones, approximately 90% occurring once. This material consisted of peripheral blood, taken in a trial of Ad26.COV2.S vaccine versus placebo. Receptors originate from a person between 18 and 65 years old who received the Ad26.COV2.S COVID-19 vaccine or a placebo. The CDR3 runs from the conserved cysteine through the conserved F or W. The D gene is left open where the match is weak. Rows may omit the clone size; those that give it use once, few, many or a size class.

TRBD2,NA,TRBV4-2,TRBJ2-4,CASSQDVTSGGKNIQYF,TGTGCCAGCAGCCAAGATGTCACTAGCGGGGGAAAAAACATTCAGTACTTC
NA,few,TRBV12-3/TRBV12-4,TRBJ2-7,CASRGDSHEQYF,TGTGCCAGCAGAGGGGACTCTCACGAGCAGTACTTC
NA,NA,TRBV5-6,TRBJ2-7,CASSLGGPYEQYF,TGTGCCAGCAGCTTGGGGGGGCCCTACGAGCAGTACTTC
NA,NA,TRBV6-1,TRBJ1-2,CASSEGFGLSYGYTF,TGTGCCAGCAGTGAGGGTTTCGGGCTGAGCTATGGCTACACCTTC
TRBD2,NA,TRBV4-1,TRBJ2-5,CASSQDPTSGGRTQYF,TGCGCCAGCAGCCAAGATCCGACTAGCGGGGGGAGGACCCAGTACTTC
NA,NA,TRBV6-2/TRBV6-3,TRBJ1-2,CASSYVGGRNYGYTF,TGTGCCAGCAGTTACGTTGGGGGACGGAACTATGGCTACACCTTC
NA,NA,TRBV4-3,TRBJ2-3,CASSQQVSDTQYF,TGCGCCAGCAGCCAACAAGTCTCAGATACGCAGTATTTT
TRBD2,NA,TRBV20-1,TRBJ2-7,CSASSGLADLYEQYF,TGCAGTGCTAGTTCCGGACTAGCGGACCTCTACGAGCAGTACTTC
TRBD2,NA,TRBV30,TRBJ2-5,CAWRPLAGTRETQYF,TGTGCCTGGAGGCCCCTAGCGGGAACTAGGGAGACCCAGTACTTC
TRBD2,NA,TRBV5-1,TRBJ2-7,CASSLGLAPYEQYF,TGCGCCAGCAGCTTGGGACTAGCCCCCTACGAGCAGTACTTC
TRBD1,NA,TRBV4-2,TRBJ2-4,CASSQDGPLQGPTAKNIQYF,TGTGCCAGCAGCCAAGATGGTCCGCTACAGGGGCCCACCGCCAAAAACATTCAGTACTTC
NA,NA,TRBV9,TRBJ2-3,CASSVARGGLSTDTQYF,TGTGCCAGCAGCGTAGCAAGAGGGGGTCTAAGCACAGATACGCAGTATTTT
NA,NA,TRBV10-3,TRBJ1-5,CAISERGDNQPQHF,TGTGCCATCAGTGAGCGGGGTGACAATCAGCCCCAGCATTTT
TRBD1,NA,TRBV28,TRBJ2-7,CASKTGGYEQYF,TGTGCCAGCAAAACAGGGGGCTACGAGCAGTACTTC
TRBD1,NA,TRBV7-2,TRBJ1-2,CASSSGQGNGYTF,TGTGCCAGCAGCTCGGGACAGGGAAATGGCTACACCTTC
TRBD1,NA,TRBV19,TRBJ2-7,CASSLDRGFGEQYF,TGTGCCAGTAGTTTGGACAGGGGGTTCGGGGAGCAGTACTTC
TRBD1,NA,TRBV18,TRBJ1-1,CASSPPDRGRTEAFF,TGTGCCAGCTCACCACCAGACAGGGGGCGAACTGAAGCTTTCTTT
TRBD1,NA,TRBV6-5,TRBJ1-1,CAIFTGGGTEAFF,TGTGCCATATTTACAGGGGGCGGCACTGAAGCTTTCTTT
NA,NA,TRBV6-5,TRBJ1-1,CASSYSQMNTEAFF,TGTGCCAGCAGTTACTCACAGATGAACACTGAAGCTTTCTTT
TRBD1,NA,TRBV7-2,TRBJ1-2,CASSRDGTGGYGYTF,TGTGCCAGCAGTCGCGACGGGACAGGGGGCTATGGCTACACCTTC
TRBD2,once,TRBV14,TRBJ2-5,CASSRGGTQETQYF,TGTGCCAGCAGCCGCGGGGGGACCCAAGAGACCCAGTACTTC
NA,NA,TRBV5-6,TRBJ1-2,CASSPGANYGYTF,TGTGCCAGCAGCCCCGGAGCCAACTATGGCTACACCTTC
NA,NA,TRBV5-1,TRBJ2-1,CASRWQAGNNEQFF,TGCGCCAGCCGCTGGCAAGCGGGCAACAATGAGCAGTTCTTC
TRBD2,NA,TRBV30,TRBJ2-3,CAWSPPWASGRATDTQYF,TGTGCCTGGAGTCCCCCTTGGGCTAGCGGGAGGGCCACAGATACGCAGTATTTT
NA,NA,TRBV2,TRBJ2-1,CATGTNTYNEQFF,TGTGCCACCGGGACGAATACCTACAATGAGCAGTTCTTC